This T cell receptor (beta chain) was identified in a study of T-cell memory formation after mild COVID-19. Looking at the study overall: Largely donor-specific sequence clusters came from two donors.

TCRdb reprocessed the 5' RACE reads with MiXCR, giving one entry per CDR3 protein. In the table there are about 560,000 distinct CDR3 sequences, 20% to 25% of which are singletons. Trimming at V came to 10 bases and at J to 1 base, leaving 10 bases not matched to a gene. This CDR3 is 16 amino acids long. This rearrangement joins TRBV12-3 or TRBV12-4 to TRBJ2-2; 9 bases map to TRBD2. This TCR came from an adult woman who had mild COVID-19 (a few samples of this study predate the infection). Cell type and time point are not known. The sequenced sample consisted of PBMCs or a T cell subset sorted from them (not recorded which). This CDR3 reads CAINPSAGGNTGELFF. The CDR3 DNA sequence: TGTGCCATCAATCCCTCAGCGGGAGGGAACACCGGGGAGCTGTTTTTT.